These 9 T cell receptor beta chains came from one sample sequenced in a study of TIL therapy for anti-PD-1-resistant metastatic lung cancer. Sequencing used immunoSEQ v3. Libraries were prepared by immunoSEQ multiplex PCR; TCRdb keeps only in-frame clonotypes and omits some of them. The sample yields 55,000 to 65,000 clones, roughly 70% seen once. This sample's time point: pre-treatment sample, taken before nivolumab and TIL therapy. Sequences were derived from blood, sampled at baseline. Receptor source: a person aged 25 to 80 with non-small cell lung cancer.

The J gene is TRBJ1-1, the V gene TRBV6-6; no definite D call. V lost 0 bases to trimming and J lost 1 base, with 9 bases between them. Germline loops: CDR1 MNHNY, CDR2 SVGAGI (reference sequence). CDR3 size: 15 residues. The CDR3 bases are TGTGCCAGCAGTTACTCGACGACCTCGAACACTGAAGCTTTCTTT. Translation gives CASSYSTTSNTEAFF.

The V and J genes are TRBV29-1 and TRBJ1-1; TRBD1 matches at 8 bases. The CDR3 loop spans 15 amino acids. CDR1 is SQVTM, CDR2 ANQGSEA, per germline. V lost 4 bases and J lost 7; bases outside the gene matches: 14. CDR3 sequence reads: CSVVAGGERFNEAFF. The CDR3 DNA follows: TGCAGCGTTGTGGCAGGGGGCGAACGATTTAATGAAGCTTTCTTT.

The chain links TRBV10-3 to TRBJ1-3; D is ambiguous. V was cut by 0 bases and J by 0 bases, with 6 bases left in between. CDR3 length: 15 residues. Germline CDR1 ENHRY, CDR2 SYGVKD. The CDR3 DNA sequence: TGTGCCATCAGTGAGTCAAGGAGCTCTGGAAACACCATATATTTT. It is translated as CAISESRSSGNTIYF.

This clone was recorded only once. This CDR3 reads CASRDFRQGADTIYF. The CDR3 DNA reads as TGTGCCAGCCGAGACTTCCGACAGGGGGCTGACACCATATATTTT. The chain recombines TRBV2 with TRBJ1-3, with TRBD1 matching over 10 bases. Germline CDR1 and CDR2: SNHLY and FYNNEI. The CDR3 loop spans 15 amino acids. The ends lost 8 bases at V and 8 bases at J; junction bases unmatched: 12.

This chain uses TRBV7-8 with TRBJ2-7; 8 bases are a match to TRBD1. Germline-derived CDR1 and CDR2 are SGHVS and FQNEAQ. The CDR3 length is 15 residues. V lost 5 bases, J lost 2 bases, and 8 bases stayed unmatched. CDR3 in amino acids: CASSPWTGNTYEQYF. The CDR3 nucleotides are TGTGCCAGCAGCCCCTGGACAGGGAATACCTACGAGCAGTACTTC.

This clone has a handful of counts. CDR3 in amino acids: CASSLGFGLNQPQHF. CDR3 nucleotides: TGTGCCAGCAGCTTGGGGTTTGGGCTCAATCAGCCCCAGCATTTT. The chain uses TRBV11-2 and TRBJ1-5; D gene unclear. CDR1 is SGHAT, CDR2 FQNNGV, per germline. The CDR3 runs 15 residues. V was cut by 3 bases and J by 3 bases, with 12 bases left in between.

This chain connects TRBV7-2 to TRBJ1-1; the D gene is possibly TRBD1 (5 bases). V lost 1 base, J lost 4 bases, and 7 bases lay in between. Per the germline V gene, CDR1 is SGHTA and CDR2 is FQGNSA. The CDR3 loop spans 13 amino acids. The CDR3 DNA reads as TGTGCCAGCAGCTTAGACGGGGGCACTGAAGCTTTCTTT. Translated, it gives CASSLDGGTEAFF.

Only one count was recorded for this clone. The rearrangement joins TRBV11-3 to TRBJ2-3; no clear D. Germline lookup yields CDR1 SGHNT and CDR2 YENEEA. V gave up 3 bases and J gave up 2 bases, with 12 bases separating them. The CDR3 loop spans 15 amino acids. The CDR3 loop is CASSLAGANTDTQYF. CDR3 nucleotides: TGTGCCAGCAGCTTGGCAGGCGCCAACACAGATACGCAGTATTTT.

The chain links TRBV12-5 to TRBJ1-5, with unresolved D. This CDR3 has 13 residues. Germline CDR1 reads LGHNT; CDR2 reads FRNRAP. Trimming shortened V by 1 base and J by 5 bases, and 6 bases separated the two germline ends. CDR3 in DNA: TGTGCTAGTGGTTTGGAGGGCGATCAGCCCCAGCATTTT. As protein: CASGLEGDQPQHF. The variable domain in full, completed from reference TRBV12-5 and TRBJ1-5, reads DARVTQTPRHKVTEMGQEVTMRCQPILGHNTVFWYRQTMMQGLELLAYFRNRAPLDDSGMPKDRFSAEMPDATLATLKIQPSEPRDSAVYFCASGLEGDQPQHFGDGTRLSIL.